The 14 T cell receptor beta chains in this list originate from one sample, sequenced in a study of type 1 and type 2 diabetes patients. Amplification started from genomic DNA. Multiplex PCR with 30 forward and 13 reverse primers amplified the TCR beta CDR3. A single record per CDR3 protein comes from TCRdb applying MiXCR to the multiplex PCR reads. The sample yields about 270,000 distinct CDR3 sequences, more than 45% seen once. Sequencing was done on a sample of peripheral blood mononuclear cells (PBMCs). These TCRs come from a young man with type 2 diabetes.

The chain carries TRBV7-2 and TRBJ2-1, with 8 bases aligning to TRBD2. The germline V gene has CDR1 SGHTA and CDR2 FQGNSA. The CDR3 has 16 residues. The ends lost 4 bases at V and 6 bases at J; junction bases unmatched: 11. The CDR3 DNA sequence: TGTGCCAGCAGCTCTAGCGGGTCCCCCGGTCTCAATGAGCAGTTCTTC. It yields the protein CASSSSGSPGLNEQFF.

The rearrangement links TRBV6-1 to TRBJ2-7; D is possibly TRBD1 (5 bases). The V gene's germline CDR1 is MNHNS and CDR2 SASEGT. Trimming removed 4 bases from V and 4 bases from J, with 11 bases in between. CDR3 length: 13 residues. The DNA of the CDR3 is TGTGCCAGCAGTGTCAGGGTGGGGTACGAGCAGTACTTC. As protein: CASSVRVGYEQYF.

The chain employs TRBV12-3 or TRBV12-4 and TRBJ2-7; TRBD1 is a possible D gene (6 bases). The V and J ends lost 4 bases and 8 bases respectively, with 18 bases between them. The CDR3 spans 14 residues. The CDR3 DNA sequence: TGTGCCAGCAGTTCAAGGGCAGGGGAATCCAAGCAGTACTTC. Its protein product is CASSSRAGESKQYF.

This chain joins TRBV6-4 and TRBJ2-3; a possible D gene is TRBD1 (5 bases). The CDR3 contains 11 residues. From germline, CDR1 is MRHNA and CDR2 SNTAGT. V was cut by 5 bases and J by 8 bases, with 8 bases left in between. CDR3 protein: CASSLGATQYF. CDR3 nucleotides: TGTGCCAGCAGTCTTGGGGCTACGCAGTATTTT.

This clonotype was seen a single time. An end of the junction differs from the germline gene, which may be a read error. This chain joins TRBV19 and TRBJ2-4; a possible D gene is TRBD2 (6 bases). This CDR3 is built from 12 residues. CDR1 and CDR2 (germline): LNHDA, SQIVND (reference sequence). This chain's CDR3 is CAGSIRESLPYF. DNA of the CDR3: TGTGCCGGTAGTATTCGGGAGAGCCTCCCGTACTTC.

This rearrangement joins TRBV6-1 to TRBJ1-5, with TRBD1 matching 7 bases. V gave up 4 bases and J gave up 3 bases; unmatched junction bases: 3. The CDR3 consists of 14 residues. The germline V gene has CDR1 MNHNS and CDR2 SASEGT. The CDR3 nucleotides read TGTGCCAGCAGTGTTGAGGGGGCCAATCAGCCCCAGCATTTT. Translated: CASSVEGANQPQHF.

The V call is TRBV6-5, the J call TRBJ1-5; 7 bases are a match to TRBD1. Germline-derived CDR1 and CDR2 are MNHEY and SVGAGI. J gave up 2 bases and V 5 bases, and 12 bases lay outside the gene matches. This CDR3 has 17 residues. The CDR3 coding sequence is TGTGCCAGCAGTAGAGGGGGCGCGTTACGGGGCAATCAGCCCCAGCATTTT. This sequence encodes CASSRGGALRGNQPQHF.

This clonotype was found many times. The gene calls are TRBV19 and TRBJ1-1; TRBD1 matches at 7 bases. This CDR3 is built from 14 residues. V shed 6 bases, J shed 0 bases, and the junction held 4 bases outside the gene matches. The V gene's germline CDR1 is LNHDA and CDR2 SQIVND (reference sequence). CDR3 protein: CASRTGFLNTEAFF. The DNA of the CDR3 is TGTGCCAGTAGGACAGGGTTTCTGAACACTGAAGCTTTCTTT.

This clonotype was seen more than once but under ten times. The chain links TRBV14 to TRBJ2-7; D remains ambiguous. The CDR3 is 14 residues long. The germline V gene encodes CDR1 SGHDN and CDR2 FVKESK. Between the trimmed V and J ends, which lost 1 base and 7 bases, there was a span of 14 bases. The CDR3 DNA sequence: TGTGCCAGCAGCCAAGTTAACCTGGGTGGGGAGCAGTACTTC. As protein: CASSQVNLGGEQYF.

Here the CDR3 DNA reads TGTGCCAGTAGTCGGGGGGGGGCAGCGCGGGAGACCCAGTACTTC. This codes for CASSRGGAARETQYF. The chain carries TRBV19 and TRBJ2-5; TRBD2 agrees at 8 bases. From germline, CDR1 is LNHDA and CDR2 SQIVND (reference sequence). Unmatched junction bases numbered 10, after V lost 5 bases and J lost 5 bases. The CDR3 length is 15 residues. The variable domain in full, with the rest retrieved from reference TRBV19 and TRBJ2-5, is DGGITQSPKYLFRKEGQNVTLSCEQNLNHDAMYWYRQDPGQGLRLIYYSQIVNDFQKGDIAEGYSVSREKKESFPLTVTSAQKNPTAFYLCASSRGGAARETQYFGPGTRLLVL.

V gene TRBV12-3 or TRBV12-4 combines with J gene TRBJ1-2; D is unclear. The CDR3 has 12 residues. Trimming stripped 3 bases from V and 6 bases from J, with 8 bases between. CDR3 DNA sequence: TGTGCCAGCAGTTTTTGGCGGGATGGCTACACCTTC. Amino acids: CASSFWRDGYTF.

The chain combines TRBV6-2 or TRBV6-3 with TRBJ2-3; D is ambiguous. V was shortened by 2 bases and J by 6 bases, with 12 bases between the two germline ends. The CDR3 consists of 14 residues. Germline CDR1 is MNHEY and CDR2 is SVGEGT. CDR3: CASSYRTGSDTQYF. DNA for the CDR3: TGTGCCAGCAGTTACCGGACCGGGTCCGATACGCAGTATTTT.

This chain connects TRBV7-9 to TRBJ2-3; D is perhaps TRBD2 (6 bases). CDR3 size: 16 residues. V dropped 2 bases and J dropped 6 bases, with 18 bases sitting between them. Germline V CDR1 and CDR2: SEHNR, FQNEAQ (reference sequence). The CDR3, as DNA: TGTGCCAGCAGCTTAATGAAGCGTTTGGAGGGGGATACGCAGTATTTT. Amino acids: CASSLMKRLEGDTQYF.

This clonotype was seen ten or more times. V and J are TRBV10-3 and TRBJ1-1, with D uncertain. V shed 6 bases and J shed 4 bases, with 6 bases lying between them. The CDR3 spans 11 residues. Germline V gene lookup returns CDR1 ENHRY and CDR2 SYGVKD. The CDR3 sequence is CAIRDLTEAFF. The DNA for the CDR3 is TGTGCCATCAGGGATCTCACTGAAGCTTTCTTT.